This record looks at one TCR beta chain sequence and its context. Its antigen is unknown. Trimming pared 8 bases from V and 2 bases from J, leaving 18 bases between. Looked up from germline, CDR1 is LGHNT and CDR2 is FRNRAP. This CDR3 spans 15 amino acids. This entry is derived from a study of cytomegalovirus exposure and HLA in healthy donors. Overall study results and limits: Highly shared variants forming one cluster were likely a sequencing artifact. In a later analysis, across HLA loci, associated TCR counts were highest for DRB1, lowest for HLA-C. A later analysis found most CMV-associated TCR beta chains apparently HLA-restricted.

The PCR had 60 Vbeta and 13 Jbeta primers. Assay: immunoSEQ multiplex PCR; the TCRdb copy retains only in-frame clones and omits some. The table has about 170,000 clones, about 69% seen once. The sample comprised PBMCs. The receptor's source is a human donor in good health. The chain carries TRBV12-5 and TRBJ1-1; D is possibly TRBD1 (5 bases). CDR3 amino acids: CASRISAGLNTEAFF. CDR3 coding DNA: TGTGCTAGTAGAATATCTGCGGGGCTTAACACTGAAGCTTTCTTT.